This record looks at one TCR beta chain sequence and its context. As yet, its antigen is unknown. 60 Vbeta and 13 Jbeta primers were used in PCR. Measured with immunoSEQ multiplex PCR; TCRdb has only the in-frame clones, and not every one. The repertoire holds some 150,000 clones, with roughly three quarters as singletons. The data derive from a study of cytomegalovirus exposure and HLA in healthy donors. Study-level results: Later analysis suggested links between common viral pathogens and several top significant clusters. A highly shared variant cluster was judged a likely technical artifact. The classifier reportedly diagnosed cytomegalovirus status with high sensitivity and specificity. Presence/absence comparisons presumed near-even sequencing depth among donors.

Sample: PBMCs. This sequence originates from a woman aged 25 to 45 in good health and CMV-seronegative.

CDR3 sequence (DNA): TGTGCCAGCAGCTTGAATCTTCAGAAAGCTTTCTTT. This gives the protein CASSLNLQKAFF. This chain links TRBV5-6 with TRBJ1-1; D is unclear. CDR1 SGHDT and CDR2 YYEEEE come from the germline V gene. The ends were cut back, 1 base at V and 9 bases at J, with 10 bases in the middle. This CDR3 region has 12 residues.